Presented here are 21 T cell receptor beta chains from one specimen sequenced in a study of vaccination effects on CD4 cells after COVID-19. These receptors' targets are unknown. Peptide-pool stimulation followed by sequencing identified expanded antigen-specific CD4+ clonotypes in the ViraFEST assay. CD4+ T cell isolation took place after less than 13 days of culture. According to the study, vaccine recipients showed no prior SARS-CoV-2 infection and negative nucleocapsid antibodies. Using immunoSEQ multiplex PCR, the repertoire was profiled, and TCRdb retains in-frame clones only, with some absent. In the table there are about 38,000 clones, more than 60% of which are singletons. Sample: CD4+ T cells from PBMCs cultured with SARS-CoV-2 spike peptides, taken before COVID-19 vaccination. The receptors were gathered from a human donor who received a COVID-19 vaccine.

V and J are TRBV18 and TRBJ1-1; tentative D call: TRBD1 (5 bases). This CDR3 spans 15 amino acids. V was pared by 1 base and J by 5 bases, with 14 bases between. Germline V lookup: CDR1 KGHSH, CDR2 LQKENI. The CDR3 region is CASSPRMGRGTEAFF. DNA of the CDR3: TGTGCCAGCTCACCACGAATGGGGCGGGGAACTGAAGCTTTCTTT.

The chain employs TRBV12-5 and TRBJ2-7; D call uncertain. V was cut by 3 bases and J by 6 bases, with 12 bases left in between. There are 13 residues in the CDR3. CDR1 and CDR2 from the germline V gene are LGHNT and FRNRAP. This CDR3 reads CASGFLPLPEQYF. The CDR3 coding sequence is TGTGCTAGTGGTTTTTTACCCCTACCCGAGCAGTACTTC. The whole variable domain, filled in from reference TRBV12-5 and TRBJ2-7, reads DARVTQTPRHKVTEMGQEVTMRCQPILGHNTVFWYRQTMMQGLELLAYFRNRAPLDDSGMPKDRFSAEMPDATLATLKIQPSEPRDSAVYFCASGFLPLPEQYFGPGTRLTVT.

This clone was counted between two and nine times. This rearrangement joins TRBV5-4 to TRBJ1-2, with D perhaps matching TRBD1 (5 bases). CDR1 and CDR2 (germline): SGHNT, YYREEE (reference sequence). This CDR3 region has 12 residues. Trimming removed 2 bases at V and 8 bases at J, with 10 bases between. CDR3 in amino acids: CASSFGRGGYTF. In DNA, the CDR3 is TGTGCCAGCAGCTTCGGTCGGGGGGGCTACACCTTC.

This clone has only one observation. This chain connects TRBV12-3 or TRBV12-4 to TRBJ1-5; weak D call: TRBD1 (5 bases). Trimming stripped 7 bases from V and 7 bases from J, with 14 bases between. The CDR3 spans 13 residues. The CDR3 nucleotides are TGTGCCAGCACCCCACTCCCAGGGCAGCCCCAGCATTTT. Translated, it gives CASTPLPGQPQHF.

The genes are TRBV9 and TRBJ2-1, with a possible D match to TRBD2 (7 bases). Germline V CDR1 and CDR2: SGDLS, YYNGEE. Trimming took off 4 bases at V and 4 bases at J, with 15 bases between the two ends. The CDR3 runs to 15 residues. This CDR3 reads CASSPVGGQYNEQFF. The DNA for the CDR3 is TGTGCCAGCAGCCCCGTCGGGGGGCAGTACAATGAGCAGTTCTTC.

The rearrangement links TRBV3-1 (or the pseudogene TRBV3-2) to TRBJ1-1; D might be TRBD1 (6 bases). Germline CDR1 reads LGHDT; CDR2 reads YNNKEL (reference sequence). Trimming pared 4 bases from V and 1 base from J, leaving 16 bases between. The CDR3 is 16 amino acids. CDR3 nucleotide sequence: TGTGCCAGCAGCCCCAGGGCAGGGGTTTGGAACACTGAAGCTTTCTTT. This sequence encodes CASSPRAGVWNTEAFF.

This clone has only one observation. The chain links TRBV5-5 to TRBJ2-3; a weak D match, TRBD2 (6 bases). CDR1 is SGHKS and CDR2 is YYEKEE in the germline V gene (reference sequence). This CDR3 has 13 amino acids. The V and J ends lost 0 bases and 8 bases respectively, with 10 bases between them. The CDR3 DNA follows: TGTGCCAGCAGCTTGGAGGAGGGGCGTACGCAGTATTTT. Encoded protein: CASSLEEGRTQYF.

This chain links TRBV28 with TRBJ2-7, with a possible D match to TRBD2 (5 bases). There are 13 residues in the CDR3. V was cut by 6 bases and J by 5 bases, with 14 bases left in between. CDR1 MDHEN and CDR2 SYDVKM come from the germline V gene. CDR3 amino acids: CASSESGTNEQYF. In DNA, the CDR3 is TGTGCCAGCAGCGAGAGCGGCACAAACGAGCAGTACTTC.

The chain combines TRBV7-2 with TRBJ1-2, with TRBD1 as a possible D gene (6 bases). CDR1 is SGHTA, CDR2 FQGNSA, per germline. The length of the CDR3 is 18 residues. V gave up 8 bases and J gave up 4 bases, with 29 bases separating them. The CDR3, as DNA: TGTGCCAGCTTTCTAAGGGGATTTGATGGGGGGCTAAGCTATGGCTACACCTTC. Residues: CASFLRGFDGGLSYGYTF. The full variable domain, completed using reference TRBV7-2 and TRBJ1-2, is GAGVSQSPSNKVTEKGKDVELRCDPISGHTALYWYRQSLGQGLEFLIYFQGNSAPDKSGLPSDRFSAERTGGSVSTLTIQRTQQEDSAVYLCASFLRGFDGGLSYGYTFGSGTRLTVV.

The chain joins TRBV7-8 to TRBJ2-3, with a tentative D call TRBD2 (6 bases). This CDR3 comprises 16 residues. The germline V gene encodes CDR1 SGHVS and CDR2 FQNEAQ. V lost 2 bases and J lost 1, with 13 bases in between. This chain's CDR3 is CASSLRGSPGTDTQYF. The CDR3 DNA reads as TGTGCCAGCAGCTTACGGGGGAGCCCCGGCACAGATACGCAGTATTTT.

The gene calls are TRBV29-1 and TRBJ2-1; TRBD2 is a possible D gene (7 bases). V lost 0 bases to trimming and J lost 4 bases, with 19 bases between them. The CDR3 totals 17 residues. From germline, CDR1 is SQVTM and CDR2 ANQGSEA. CDR3 sequence (DNA): TGCAGCGTTGAAGATTCTCCTCCGGGGAGGGGGTACAATGAGCAGTTCTTC. The encoded protein is CSVEDSPPGRGYNEQFF.

The rearrangement links TRBV11-3 to TRBJ2-3; 8 nucleotides line up with TRBD2. Germline V gene sequence: CDR1 SGHNT, CDR2 YENEEA. The CDR3 contains 16 residues. Losses at the gene ends were 1 base for V and 0 bases for J; bases not matched to a gene: 3. The CDR3 sequence is CASSLGSSGSTDTQYF. Written as DNA, the CDR3 is TGTGCCAGCAGCTTAGGGTCTAGCGGGAGCACAGATACGCAGTATTTT.

The J gene is TRBJ2-3, the V gene TRBV4-2; D is uncertain. V was pared by 0 bases and J by 4 bases, with 17 bases between. The CDR3 loop spans 17 amino acids. Germline CDR1 LGHNA, CDR2 YNFKEQ. The CDR3 spells CASSQDQFLGPADTQYF. In DNA form, the CDR3 reads TGTGCCAGCAGCCAAGATCAATTCCTAGGACCCGCAGATACGCAGTATTTT.

The chain is built from TRBV28 and TRBJ1-6; a possible D gene is TRBD1 (6 bases). V shed 7 bases and J shed 7 bases, with 14 bases lying between them. Germline V gene data show CDR1 as MDHEN and CDR2 as SYDVKM. The CDR3 loop spans 14 amino acids. DNA of the CDR3: TGTGCCAGCAACGTGGGGGGGCAAAATTCACCCCTCCACTTT. It codes for CASNVGGQNSPLHF.

The rearrangement uses TRBV7-9 and TRBJ1-5; D uncertain. The germline V and J ends were trimmed by 5 bases and 3 bases, with 8 bases remaining between them. CDR1 is SEHNR, CDR2 FQNEAQ, per germline (reference sequence). The CDR3 extends over 13 amino acids. The CDR3, as DNA: TGTGCCAGCAGCCCCGGGATCAATCAGCCCCAGCATTTT. The encoded protein is CASSPGINQPQHF.

The chain uses TRBV4-1 and TRBJ1-3, with D possibly TRBD1 on 6 matching bases. The CDR3 covers 16 residues. Germline V gene data show CDR1 as MGHRA and CDR2 as YSYEKL. V shed 2 bases and J shed 2 bases, with 13 bases lying between them. The CDR3 here is CASSQPQGGTGNTIYF. In DNA form, the CDR3 reads TGCGCCAGCAGCCAACCACAGGGAGGTACTGGAAACACCATATATTTT.

This sequence joins TRBV18 and TRBJ1-3; 7 bases map to TRBD1. This CDR3 has 16 amino acids. V shed 5 bases, J shed 0 bases, and the junction held 7 bases outside the gene matches. Germline V gene sequence: CDR1 KGHSH, CDR2 LQKENI. The CDR3 spells CASSVSGTASGNTIYF. CDR3 DNA: TGTGCCAGCTCAGTCTCCGGGACAGCCTCTGGAAACACCATATATTTT.

In DNA, the CDR3 is TGTGCCACCAGCAGAGGGATCGGGGGGGCAGTCGAGCAGTACTTC. Translated: CATSRGIGGAVEQYF. The V gene is TRBV15, the J gene TRBJ2-7; 8 bases line up with TRBD2. The CDR3 length is 15 residues. V lost 1 base and J lost 6; bases outside the gene matches: 8. Germline CDR1 LNHNV, CDR2 YYDKDF (reference sequence).

The chain carries TRBV28 and TRBJ2-7; D not resolved. CDR3 size: 13 residues. Germline CDR1 is MDHEN and CDR2 is SYDVKM. V dropped 8 bases and J dropped 6 bases, with 17 bases sitting between them. Written as DNA, the CDR3 is TGTGCCAGCGTCCCGCCGCCTGGCCTCGAGCAGTACTTC. This sequence encodes CASVPPPGLEQYF.

This clone was detected only a few times. V gene TRBV4-3 combines with J gene TRBJ1-2, with unresolved D. The CDR3 extends over 15 amino acids. From germline, CDR1 is LGHNA and CDR2 YSLEER. Trimming pared 0 bases from V and 0 bases from J, leaving 8 bases between. The CDR3 spells CASSQETRPNYGYTF. CDR3 DNA: TGCGCCAGCAGCCAAGAGACCAGACCTAACTATGGCTACACCTTC.

The rearrangement links TRBV15 to TRBJ1-2; D is unclear. Germline-derived CDR1 and CDR2 are LNHNV and YYDKDF (reference sequence). Trimming stripped 6 bases from V and 4 bases from J, with 9 bases between. This CDR3 has 12 amino acids. CDR3 nucleotides: TGTGCCACCAGGGGCAGTAGCTATGGCTACACCTTC. Encoded protein: CATRGSSYGYTF. The variable domain in full, completed from reference TRBV15 and TRBJ1-2, reads DAMVIQNPRYQVTQFGKPVTLSCSQTLNHNVMYWYQQKSSQAPKLLFHYYDKDFNNEADTPDNFQSRRPNTSFCFLDIRSPGLGDTAMYLCATRGSSYGYTFGSGTRLTVV.